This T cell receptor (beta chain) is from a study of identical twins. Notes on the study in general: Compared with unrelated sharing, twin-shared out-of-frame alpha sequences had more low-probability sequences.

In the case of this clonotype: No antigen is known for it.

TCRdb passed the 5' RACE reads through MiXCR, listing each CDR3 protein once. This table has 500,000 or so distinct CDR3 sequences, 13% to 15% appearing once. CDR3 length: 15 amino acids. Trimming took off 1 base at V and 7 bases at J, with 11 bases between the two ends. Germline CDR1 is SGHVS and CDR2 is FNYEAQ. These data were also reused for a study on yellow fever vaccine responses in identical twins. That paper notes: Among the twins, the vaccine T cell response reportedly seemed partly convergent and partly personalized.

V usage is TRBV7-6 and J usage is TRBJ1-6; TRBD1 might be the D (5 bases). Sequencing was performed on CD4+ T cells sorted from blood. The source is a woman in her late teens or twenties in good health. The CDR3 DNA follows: TGTGCCAGCAGCTTAGGGACAAGCCTCAATTCACCCCTCCACTTT. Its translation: CASSLGTSLNSPLHF.